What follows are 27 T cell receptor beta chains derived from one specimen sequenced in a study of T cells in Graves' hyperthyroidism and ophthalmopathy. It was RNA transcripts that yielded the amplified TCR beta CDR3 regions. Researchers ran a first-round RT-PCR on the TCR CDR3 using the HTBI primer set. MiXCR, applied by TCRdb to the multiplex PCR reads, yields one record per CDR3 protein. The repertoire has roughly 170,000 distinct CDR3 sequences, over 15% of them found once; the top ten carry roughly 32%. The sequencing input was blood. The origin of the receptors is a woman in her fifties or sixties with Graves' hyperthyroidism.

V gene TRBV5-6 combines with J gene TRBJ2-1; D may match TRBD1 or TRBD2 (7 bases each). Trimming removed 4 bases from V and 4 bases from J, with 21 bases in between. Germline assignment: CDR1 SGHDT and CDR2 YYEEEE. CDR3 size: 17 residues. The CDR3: CASSRGGGTGVYNEQFF. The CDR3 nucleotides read TGTGCCAGCAGCCGCGGGGGTGGCACAGGGGTGTACAATGAGCAGTTCTTC.

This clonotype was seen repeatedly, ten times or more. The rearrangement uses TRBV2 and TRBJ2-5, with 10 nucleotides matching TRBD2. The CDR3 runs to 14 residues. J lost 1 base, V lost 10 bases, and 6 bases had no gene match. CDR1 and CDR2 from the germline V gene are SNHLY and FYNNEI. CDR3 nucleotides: TGTGCCATCAAGCGGGGGGGCCCCCAAGAGACCCAGTACTTC. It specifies CAIKRGGPQETQYF.

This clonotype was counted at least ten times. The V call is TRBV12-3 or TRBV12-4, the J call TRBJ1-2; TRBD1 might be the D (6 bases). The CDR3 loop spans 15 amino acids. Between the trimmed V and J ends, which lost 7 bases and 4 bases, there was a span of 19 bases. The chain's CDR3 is CASTPRGGGGYGYTF. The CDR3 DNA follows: TGTGCCAGCACCCCAAGGGGGGGTGGGGGCTATGGCTACACCTTC.

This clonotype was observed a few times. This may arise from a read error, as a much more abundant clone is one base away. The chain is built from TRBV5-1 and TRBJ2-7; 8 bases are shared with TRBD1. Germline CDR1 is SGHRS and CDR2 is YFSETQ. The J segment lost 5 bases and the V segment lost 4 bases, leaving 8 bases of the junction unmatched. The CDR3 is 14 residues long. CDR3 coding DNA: TGCGCCAGCAGCCCGAAGACAGGGGAAGACGAGCAGTACTTC. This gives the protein CASSPKTGEDEQYF.

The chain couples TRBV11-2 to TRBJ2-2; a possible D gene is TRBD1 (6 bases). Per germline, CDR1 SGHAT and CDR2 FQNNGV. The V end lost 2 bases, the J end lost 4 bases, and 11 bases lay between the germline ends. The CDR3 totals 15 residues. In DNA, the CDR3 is TGTGCCAGCAGCTTACCAGGGGCGGTCACCGGGGAGCTGTTTTTT. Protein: CASSLPGAVTGELFF. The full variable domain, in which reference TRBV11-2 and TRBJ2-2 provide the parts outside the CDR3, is EAGVAQSPRYKIIEKRQSVAFWCNPISGHATLYWYQQILGQGPKLLIQFQNNGVVDDSQLPKDRFSAERLKGVDSTLKIQPAKLEDSAVYLCASSLPGAVTGELFFGEGSRLTVL.

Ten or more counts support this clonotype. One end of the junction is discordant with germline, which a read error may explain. The CDR3 is CASSEMTGGYGYAF. In DNA, the CDR3 is TGTGCCAGCAGCGAAATGACAGGCGGCTATGGCTACGCCTTC. The J gene is TRBJ1-2, the V gene TRBV6-1, with a tentative D call TRBD1 (6 bases). The CDR3 has 14 residues. Germline assignment: CDR1 MNHNS and CDR2 SASEGT.

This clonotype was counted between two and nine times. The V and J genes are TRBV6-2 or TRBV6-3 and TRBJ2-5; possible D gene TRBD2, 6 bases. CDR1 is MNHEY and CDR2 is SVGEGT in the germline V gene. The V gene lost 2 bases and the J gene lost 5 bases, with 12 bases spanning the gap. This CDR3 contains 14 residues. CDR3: CASSYGRGRETQYF. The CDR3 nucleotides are TGTGCCAGCAGTTACGGGCGGGGCAGGGAGACCCAGTACTTC.

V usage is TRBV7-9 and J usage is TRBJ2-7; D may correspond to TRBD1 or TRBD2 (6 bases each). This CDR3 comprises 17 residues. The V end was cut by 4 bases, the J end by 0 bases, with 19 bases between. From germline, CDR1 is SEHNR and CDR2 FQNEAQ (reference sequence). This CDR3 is CASSSRGGQGSSYEQYF. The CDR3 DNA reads TGTGCCAGCAGCTCCCGAGGGGGGCAGGGGAGCTCCTACGAGCAGTACTTC.

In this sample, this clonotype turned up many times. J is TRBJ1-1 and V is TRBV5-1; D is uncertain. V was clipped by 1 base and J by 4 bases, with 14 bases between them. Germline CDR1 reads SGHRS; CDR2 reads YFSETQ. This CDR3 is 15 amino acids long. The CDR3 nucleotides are TGCGCCAGCAGCTTGACCGCCCGCATGGGCACTGAAGCTTTCTTT. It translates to CASSLTARMGTEAFF. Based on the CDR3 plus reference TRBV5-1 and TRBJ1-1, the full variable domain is KAGVTQTPRYLIKTRGQQVTLSCSPISGHRSVSWYQQTPGQGLQFLFEYFSETQRNKGNFPGRFSGRQFSNSRSEMNVSTLELGDSALYLCASSLTARMGTEAFFGQGTRLTVV.

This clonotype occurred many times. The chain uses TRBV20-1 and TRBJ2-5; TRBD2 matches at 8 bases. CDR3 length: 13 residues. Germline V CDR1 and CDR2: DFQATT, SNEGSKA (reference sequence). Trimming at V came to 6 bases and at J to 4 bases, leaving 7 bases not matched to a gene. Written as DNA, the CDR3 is TGCAGTGCAAACGGGGGGGCCGGAGAGACCCAGTACTTC. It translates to CSANGGAGETQYF.

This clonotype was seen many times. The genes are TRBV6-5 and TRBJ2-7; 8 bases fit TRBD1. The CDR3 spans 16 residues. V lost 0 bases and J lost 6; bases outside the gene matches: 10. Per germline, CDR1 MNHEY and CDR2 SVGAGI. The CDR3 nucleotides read TGTGCCAGCAGTTACTCGTCAGGGGGCGCTTACGGCGAGCAGTACTTC. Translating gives CASSYSSGGAYGEQYF.

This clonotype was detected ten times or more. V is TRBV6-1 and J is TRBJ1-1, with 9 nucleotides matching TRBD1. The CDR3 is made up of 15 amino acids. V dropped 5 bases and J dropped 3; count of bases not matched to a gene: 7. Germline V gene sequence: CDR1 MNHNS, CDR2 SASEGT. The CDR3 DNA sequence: TGTGCCAGCAGTTTCCTGACAGGGGGGTACACTGAAGCTTTCTTT. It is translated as CASSFLTGGYTEAFF.

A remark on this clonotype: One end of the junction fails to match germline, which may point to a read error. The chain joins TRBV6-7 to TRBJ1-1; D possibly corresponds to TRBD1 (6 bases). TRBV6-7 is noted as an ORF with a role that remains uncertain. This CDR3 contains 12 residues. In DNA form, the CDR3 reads TGTGCCATTGCGGATTGGGACACCGAAGCTTTCTTT. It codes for CAIADWDTEAFF.

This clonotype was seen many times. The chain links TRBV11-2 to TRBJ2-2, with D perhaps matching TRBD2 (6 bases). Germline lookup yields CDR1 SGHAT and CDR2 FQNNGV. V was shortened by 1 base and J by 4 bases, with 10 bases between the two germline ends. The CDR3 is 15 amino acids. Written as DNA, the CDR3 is TGTGCCAGCAGCTTAGCGGGAGTGGGCACCGGGGAGCTGTTTTTT. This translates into CASSLAGVGTGELFF.

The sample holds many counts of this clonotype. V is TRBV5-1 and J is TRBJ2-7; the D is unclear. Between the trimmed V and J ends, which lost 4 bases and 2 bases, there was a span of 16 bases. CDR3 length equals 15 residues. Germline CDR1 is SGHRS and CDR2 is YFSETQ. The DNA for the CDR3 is TGCGCCAGCAGCCCCTGGGTGGGGTCCCCCTACGAGCAGTACTTC. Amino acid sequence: CASSPWVGSPYEQYF.

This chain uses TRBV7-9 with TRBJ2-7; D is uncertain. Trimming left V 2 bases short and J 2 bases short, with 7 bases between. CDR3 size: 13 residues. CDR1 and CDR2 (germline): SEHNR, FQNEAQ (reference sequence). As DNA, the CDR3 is TGTGCCAGCAGCTTACCACACGCCTACGAGCAGTACTTC. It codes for CASSLPHAYEQYF.

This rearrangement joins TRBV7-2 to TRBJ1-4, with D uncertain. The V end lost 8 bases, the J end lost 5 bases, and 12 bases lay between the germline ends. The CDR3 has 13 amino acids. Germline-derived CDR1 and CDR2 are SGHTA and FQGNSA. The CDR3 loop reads CASGDYQNEKLFF. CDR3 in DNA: TGTGCCAGCGGCGATTACCAGAATGAAAAACTGTTTTTT.

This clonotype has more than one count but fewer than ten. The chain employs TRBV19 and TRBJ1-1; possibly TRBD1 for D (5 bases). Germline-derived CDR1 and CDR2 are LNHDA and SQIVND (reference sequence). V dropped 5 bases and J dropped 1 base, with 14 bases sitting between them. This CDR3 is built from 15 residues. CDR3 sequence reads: CASSSWGSGNTEAFF. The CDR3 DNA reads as TGTGCCAGTAGTTCCTGGGGGTCTGGGAACACTGAAGCTTTCTTT. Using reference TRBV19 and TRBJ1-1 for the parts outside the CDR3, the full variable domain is DGGITQSPKYLFRKEGQNVTLSCEQNLNHDAMYWYRQDPGQGLRLIYYSQIVNDFQKGDIAEGYSVSREKKESFPLTVTSAQKNPTAFYLCASSSWGSGNTEAFFGQGTRLTVV.

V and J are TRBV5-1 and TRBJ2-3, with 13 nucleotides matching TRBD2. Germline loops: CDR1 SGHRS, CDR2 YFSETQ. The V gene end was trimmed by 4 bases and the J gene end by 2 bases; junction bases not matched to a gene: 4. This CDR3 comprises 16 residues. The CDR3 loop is CASSRGLAGVTDTQYF. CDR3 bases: TGCGCCAGCAGCCGAGGACTAGCGGGGGTCACAGATACGCAGTATTTT.

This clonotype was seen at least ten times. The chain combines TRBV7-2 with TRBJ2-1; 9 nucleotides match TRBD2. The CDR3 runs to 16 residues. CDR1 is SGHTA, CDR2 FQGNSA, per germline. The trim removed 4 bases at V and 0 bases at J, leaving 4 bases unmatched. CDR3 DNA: TGTGCCAGCAGCTCGCGAGCGGGGGGCTCCTACAATGAGCAGTTCTTC. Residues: CASSSRAGGSYNEQFF.

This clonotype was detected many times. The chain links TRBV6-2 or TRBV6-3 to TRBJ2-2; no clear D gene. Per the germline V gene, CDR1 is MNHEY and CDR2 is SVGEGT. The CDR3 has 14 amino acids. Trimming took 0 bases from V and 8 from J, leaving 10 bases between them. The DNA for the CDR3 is TGTGCCAGCAGTTACTCCTCCGAGGTGGGGGAGCTGTTTTTT. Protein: CASSYSSEVGELFF.

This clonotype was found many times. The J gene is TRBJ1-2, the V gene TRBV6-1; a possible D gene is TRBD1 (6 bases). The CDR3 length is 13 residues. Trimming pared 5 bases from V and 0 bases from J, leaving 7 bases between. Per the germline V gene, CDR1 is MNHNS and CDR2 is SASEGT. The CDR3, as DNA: TGTGCCAGCAGTCGGACAGCTAACTATGGCTACACCTTC. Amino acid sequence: CASSRTANYGYTF.

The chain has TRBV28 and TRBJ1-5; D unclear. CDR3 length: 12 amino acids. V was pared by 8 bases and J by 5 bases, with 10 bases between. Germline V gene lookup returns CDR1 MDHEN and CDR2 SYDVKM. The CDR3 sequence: CASFRGDQPQHF. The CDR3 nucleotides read TGTGCCAGCTTCCGGGGAGATCAGCCCCAGCATTTT. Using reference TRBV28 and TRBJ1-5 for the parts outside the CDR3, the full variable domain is DVKVTQSSRYLVKRTGEKVFLECVQDMDHENMFWYRQDPGLGLRLIYFSYDVKMKEKGDIPEGYSVSREKKERFSLILESASTNQTSMYLCASFRGDQPQHFGDGTRLSIL.

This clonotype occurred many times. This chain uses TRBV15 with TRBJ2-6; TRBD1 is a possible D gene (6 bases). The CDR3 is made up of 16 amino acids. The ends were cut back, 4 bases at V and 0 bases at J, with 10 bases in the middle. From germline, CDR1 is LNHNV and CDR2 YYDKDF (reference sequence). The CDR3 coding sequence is TGTGCCACCAGCACAGGGGTTTCCTCTGGGGCCAACGTCCTGACTTTC. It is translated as CATSTGVSSGANVLTF.

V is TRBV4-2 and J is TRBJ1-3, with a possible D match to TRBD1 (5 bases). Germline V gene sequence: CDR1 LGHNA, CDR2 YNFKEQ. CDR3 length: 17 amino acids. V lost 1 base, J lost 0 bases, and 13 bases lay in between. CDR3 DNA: TGTGCCAGCAGCCAAGTGGGGCAGGCAAGCTCTGGAAACACCATATATTTT. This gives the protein CASSQVGQASSGNTIYF.

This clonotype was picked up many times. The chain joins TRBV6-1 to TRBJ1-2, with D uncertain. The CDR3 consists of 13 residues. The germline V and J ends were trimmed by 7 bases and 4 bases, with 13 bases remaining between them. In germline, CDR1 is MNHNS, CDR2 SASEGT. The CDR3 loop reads CASTPQPRYGYTF. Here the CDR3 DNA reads TGTGCCAGCACTCCTCAGCCGCGCTATGGCTACACCTTC.

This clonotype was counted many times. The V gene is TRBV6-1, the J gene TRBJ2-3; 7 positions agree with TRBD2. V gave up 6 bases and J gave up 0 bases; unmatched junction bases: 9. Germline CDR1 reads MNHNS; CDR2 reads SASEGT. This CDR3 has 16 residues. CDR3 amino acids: CASSLQAGSSTDTQYF. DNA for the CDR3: TGTGCCAGCAGCCTCCAAGCGGGGTCTAGCACAGATACGCAGTATTTT.